One sample yielded the 3 T cell receptor beta chains listed below, sequenced in a study of OX40 agonist ivuxolimab in advanced cancers. Profiled with immunoSEQ multiplex PCR; TCRdb holds only in-frame clones, not every one. The sample records 150,000 to 170,000 clones, 94% being singletons. Material: CD4+ or CD8+ T cells sorted from blood, obtained in a trial of the OX40 agonist ivuxolimab. The origin of the receptors is an adult with an advanced solid tumor such as melanoma, head and neck, liver or kidney cancer.

This chain connects TRBV7-2 to TRBJ1-5; 8 nucleotides align to TRBD1. The CDR3 has 17 amino acids. Trimming at V came to 5 bases and at J to 1 base, leaving 10 bases not matched to a gene. In germline, CDR1 is SGHTA, CDR2 FQGNSA. The CDR3 region is CASSLGTGSSSNQPQHF. The DNA of the CDR3 is TGTGCCAGCAGCCTAGGGACAGGAAGTTCGAGCAATCAGCCCCAGCATTTT. Full variable domain (remainder filled in from reference TRBV7-2 and TRBJ1-5): GAGVSQSPSNKVTEKGKDVELRCDPISGHTALYWYRQSLGQGLEFLIYFQGNSAPDKSGLPSDRFSAERTGGSVSTLTIQRTQQEDSAVYLCASSLGTGSSSNQPQHFGDGTRLSIL.

The V and J genes are TRBV7-2 and TRBJ2-1; D tentatively fits TRBD1 or TRBD2 (5 bases each). Trimming pared 9 bases from V and 4 bases from J, leaving 16 bases between. CDR3 length equals 14 residues. In germline, CDR1 is SGHTA, CDR2 FQGNSA. CDR3 sequence reads: CASMRSEGYNEQFF. DNA for the CDR3: TGTGCCAGTATGCGTAGCGAGGGGTACAATGAGCAGTTCTTC.

V usage is TRBV7-2 and J usage is TRBJ2-3; 12 bases line up with TRBD2. J lost 2 bases, V lost 1 base, and 4 bases had no gene match. CDR1 and CDR2 from the germline V gene are SGHTA and FQGNSA. CDR3 length: 17 residues. The CDR3 DNA follows: TGTGCCAGCAGCTTAGGACTAGCGGGGGCCTCCACAGATACGCAGTATTTT. Translation: CASSLGLAGASTDTQYF.